These 18 T cell receptor beta chains were sequenced from one sample in a study of T cells in Graves' hyperthyroidism and ophthalmopathy. Amplification of TCR beta CDR3 regions used RNA as the template. RT-PCR in the first round (using the HTBI primer set) targeted the TCR CDR3. One entry per CDR3 protein results from TCRdb running MiXCR on the multiplex PCR reads. Of 660,000 or so distinct CDR3 sequences listed, less than 25% are singletons. Sequencing used blood. The receptor set was obtained from a man in his thirties or forties with Graves' ophthalmopathy.

The chain carries TRBV20-1 and TRBJ2-1, with D tentatively TRBD1 or TRBD2 (7 bases each). This CDR3 has 15 amino acids. V gave up 0 bases and J gave up 10 bases, with 19 bases separating them. CDR1 and CDR2 from the germline V gene are DFQATT and SNEGSKA (reference sequence). The CDR3 bases are TGCAGTGCTAGAGAGTCGGGCAGGGGGGGTTACGAGCAGTTCTTC. Translating gives CSARESGRGGYEQFF.

Only a few counts were recorded for this clonotype. The gene calls are TRBV20-1 and TRBJ2-3; the D is unclear. CDR3 length equals 12 residues. Germline assignment: CDR1 DFQATT and CDR2 SNEGSKA (reference sequence). V shed 4 bases and J shed 0 bases, with 5 bases lying between them. The CDR3 loop is CSAKSSTDTQYF. CDR3 nucleotides: TGCAGTGCTAAATCCAGCACAGATACGCAGTATTTT.

This clonotype was counted only a few times. The gene calls are TRBV7-8 and TRBJ2-1; 9 nucleotides line up with TRBD2. Trimming cost V 4 bases and J 3 bases; bases outside gene matches: 4. There are 15 residues in the CDR3. In germline, CDR1 is SGHVS, CDR2 FQNEAQ. The CDR3 sequence: CASSSLTSGYNEQFF. CDR3 coding DNA: TGTGCCAGCAGCTCCCTGACTAGCGGCTACAATGAGCAGTTCTTC.

This clonotype has ten or more counts. The J gene is TRBJ2-5, the V gene TRBV27; a weak D match, TRBD2 (6 bases). The CDR3 is made up of 14 amino acids. Trimming stripped 0 bases from V and 1 base from J, with 6 bases between. From germline, CDR1 is MNHEY and CDR2 SMNVEV (reference sequence). The CDR3 spells CASSLSRGQETQYF. The CDR3 coding sequence is TGTGCCAGCAGTTTATCGCGGGGCCAAGAGACCCAGTACTTC.

V usage is TRBV14 and J usage is TRBJ2-3, with 7 nucleotides matching TRBD2. J was trimmed by 0 bases and V by 4 bases; bases with no gene match: 7. The CDR3 has 16 residues. Germline loops: CDR1 SGHDN, CDR2 FVKESK. The CDR3 protein is CASSPDLAASTDTQYF. The CDR3 DNA is TGTGCCAGCAGCCCGGATCTAGCGGCTAGCACAGATACGCAGTATTTT.

This clonotype appeared a few times. The V and J genes are TRBV7-6 and TRBJ2-2, with 9 nucleotides matching TRBD1. Germline loops: CDR1 SGHVS, CDR2 FNYEAQ. The length of the CDR3 is 15 residues. Trimming took 5 bases from V and 4 from J; bases not matched to a gene: 5. Here the CDR3 reads CASSAGTGLTGELFF. In DNA, the CDR3 is TGTGCCAGCAGCGCCGGGACAGGGCTCACCGGGGAGCTGTTTTTT.

The rearrangement uses TRBV25-1 and TRBJ2-3, with D unresolved. The V end lost 3 bases, the J end lost 0 bases, and 10 bases lay between the germline ends. This CDR3 comprises 15 residues. CDR1 and CDR2 from the germline V gene are MGHDK and SYGVNS. The CDR3, as DNA: TGTGCCAGCAGTGACGTGCGGATTAGCACAGATACGCAGTATTTT. Protein sequence: CASSDVRISTDTQYF.

This clonotype has ten or more counts. J is TRBJ2-7 and V is TRBV11-2, with 7 bases fitting TRBD1. Losses at the gene ends were 5 bases for V and 2 bases for J; bases not matched to a gene: 3. Germline V gene data show CDR1 as SGHAT and CDR2 as FQNNGV. The CDR3 covers 13 residues. The CDR3, as DNA: TGTGCCAGCAGCGCCGGGACAGCCTACGAGCAGTACTTC. Its protein is CASSAGTAYEQYF. Full variable domain (rest looked up from reference TRBV11-2 and TRBJ2-7): EAGVAQSPRYKIIEKRQSVAFWCNPISGHATLYWYQQILGQGPKLLIQFQNNGVVDDSQLPKDRFSAERLKGVDSTLKIQPAKLEDSAVYLCASSAGTAYEQYFGPGTRLTVT.

This clonotype occurred many times. This sequence joins TRBV28 and TRBJ2-7, with 8 positions matching TRBD1. The CDR3 is 15 residues long. Germline V gene lookup returns CDR1 MDHEN and CDR2 SYDVKM. V gave up 7 bases and J gave up 6 bases; unmatched junction bases: 14. This chain's CDR3 is CASIPGGTGQLEQYF. In DNA, the CDR3 is TGTGCCAGCATCCCTGGGGGGACAGGACAGCTCGAGCAGTACTTC.

The genes are TRBV28 and TRBJ2-5; D may be TRBD2 (5 bases). This CDR3 has 15 residues. V lost 5 bases and J lost 1, with 14 bases in between. CDR1 is MDHEN, CDR2 SYDVKM, per germline. CDR3 amino acids: CASSQLRTVQETQYF. The CDR3 nucleotides read TGTGCCAGCAGTCAACTCAGGACTGTCCAAGAGACCCAGTACTTC.

Turning to this clonotype: This sequence may be a read error, since a much larger clone differs from it by one base. Because it lacks the conserved phenylalanine or tryptophan at the end, this CDR3 is likely a read error. The chain combines TRBV3-1 with TRBJ2-7; D remains ambiguous. CDR3 size: 13 residues. Germline CDR1 reads LGHDT; CDR2 reads YNNKEL (reference sequence). V lost 1 base and J lost 2, with 6 bases in between. This chain's CDR3 is CASSQGSTYEQYL. The CDR3, as DNA: TGTGCCAGCAGCCAAGGCAGCACCTACGAGCAGTACCTC.

This chain joins TRBV6-5 and TRBJ1-2, with 9 bases that match TRBD1. Trimming removed 0 bases from V and 3 bases from J; junction bases left unmatched: 5. The CDR3 is made up of 16 amino acids. Germline V gene lookup returns CDR1 MNHEY and CDR2 SVGAGI. Here the CDR3 reads CASSYSDRGIYYGYTF. The DNA of the CDR3 is TGTGCCAGCAGTTACTCGGACAGGGGAATCTACTATGGCTACACCTTC.

About this clonotype: A junction boundary mismatches the germline segment, possibly from a read error. This chain joins TRBV2 and TRBJ2-6; 12 bases fit TRBD1. Germline V CDR1 and CDR2: SNHLY, FYNNEI. The length of the CDR3 is 18 residues. CDR3 sequence reads: CAGRDFGTGGTGANVLTF. The CDR3 DNA follows: TGTGCCGGCAGAGATTTCGGGACAGGGGGCACTGGGGCCAACGTCCTGACTTTC.

In this sample, this clonotype turned up a few times. V gene TRBV29-1 combines with J gene TRBJ2-1; D may match TRBD1 or TRBD2 (5 bases each). The V and J ends lost 8 bases and 0 bases respectively, with 14 bases between them. The germline gives CDR1 SQVTM, CDR2 ANQGSEA. The CDR3 extends over 14 amino acids. CDR3 amino acids: CSTSRGSSYNEQFF. CDR3 DNA sequence: TGCAGCACCTCCCGGGGCAGCTCCTACAATGAGCAGTTCTTC.

In DNA form, the CDR3 reads TGTGCCAGCGGTAAACCGGGACAGGCAGCAAATTCACCCCTCCACTTT. It specifies CASGKPGQAANSPLHF. The chain couples TRBV19 to TRBJ1-6, with 8 bases aligning to TRBD1. CDR3 length: 16 residues. V was clipped by 9 bases and J by 7 bases; unmatched bases: 14. Germline V gives CDR1 LNHDA, CDR2 SQIVND (reference sequence).

The V and J genes are TRBV6-1 and TRBJ2-1; TRBD2 agrees at 10 bases. Germline CDR1 and CDR2: MNHNS and SASEGT. This CDR3 has 18 residues. V lost 2 bases and J lost 3; bases outside the gene matches: 10. The CDR3 sequence is CASSEIFLAGDLYNEQFF. The CDR3 nucleotides are TGTGCCAGCAGTGAAATCTTCCTAGCGGGAGACCTCTACAATGAGCAGTTCTTC.

J is TRBJ1-6 and V is TRBV5-4; 12 bases match TRBD1. The CDR3 runs 16 residues. V trimming: 4 bases; J trimming: 6 bases; junction bases outside the gene matches: 5. Germline V gives CDR1 SGHNT, CDR2 YYREEE (reference sequence). CDR3 residues: CASSGGTGGINSPLHF. The CDR3 DNA sequence: TGTGCCAGCAGCGGGGGGACAGGGGGCATTAATTCACCCCTCCACTTT.

In its sample, this clonotype was seen many times. The genes are TRBV6-1 and TRBJ1-1, with 7 bases lining up with TRBD1. Trimming took 0 bases from V and 4 from J; bases not matched to a gene: 8. This CDR3 spans 16 amino acids. Germline loops: CDR1 MNHNS, CDR2 SASEGT. The chain's CDR3 is CASSEATGMGSTEAFF. The DNA for the CDR3 is TGTGCCAGCAGTGAAGCGACAGGGATGGGGTCCACTGAAGCTTTCTTT.